This entry features one T cell receptor beta chain sequence. The sample is drawn from a study of OX40 agonist ivuxolimab in advanced cancers. TCRdb's table, derived via immunoSEQ multiplex PCR, lists solely in-frame clones and lacks some. The sample lists tens of thousands of clones; more than 70% were seen once. This material consisted of CD4+ or CD8+ T cells sorted from blood, taken in a trial of the OX40 agonist ivuxolimab. This receptor was taken from an adult with an advanced solid tumor such as melanoma, head and neck, liver or kidney cancer.

The DNA for the CDR3 is TGCGCCAGCAGCTTCAGAACAGGGGTGGAAAAACTGTTTTTT. It specifies CASSFRTGVEKLFF. The chain couples TRBV5-1 to TRBJ1-4; 7 nucleotides match TRBD1. Per the germline V gene, CDR1 is SGHRS and CDR2 is YFSETQ. V lost 2 bases and J lost 8; bases outside the gene matches: 6. The CDR3 extends over 14 amino acids.